This T cell receptor beta chain emerged from a study of OX40 agonist ivuxolimab in advanced cancers. In the study overall: Every 2 weeks, patients got intravenous ivuxolimab at one of six dose levels (0.01-10 mg/kg).

Regarding this clone: Its target is unknown.

Study conclusions and caveats: No antigen was identified for the clonally expanded peripheral T cells.

The CDR3 sequence is 13 residues long. CDR1 is MNHEY, CDR2 SVGAGI, per germline. The trim removed 9 bases at V and 6 bases at J, leaving 10 bases unmatched. This table comes from immunoSEQ multiplex PCR, and its TCRdb copy is limited to in-frame clones, with some not included. The sample has around 60,000 clones, roughly nine tenths seen once. The receptor was isolated from an adult with an advanced solid tumor such as melanoma, head and neck, liver or kidney cancer. V gene TRBV6-5 combines with J gene TRBJ2-7, with TRBD1 matching 8 bases. The specimen was CD4+ or CD8+ T cells sorted from blood, collected in a trial of the OX40 agonist ivuxolimab. CDR3 sequence (DNA): TGTGCCAGTACGACTACCACAGGGGGCGAGCAGTACTTC. It yields the protein CASTTTTGGEQYF.